Shown below are 8 T cell receptor beta chains from a single sample sequenced in a study of cytomegalovirus exposure and HLA in healthy donors. The PCR had 60 Vbeta and 13 Jbeta primers. The table came from immunoSEQ multiplex PCR; TCRdb's copy has only in-frame clones and leaves some out. Its table records about 160,000 clones. Sequencing used PBMCs. The receptors shown here come from a man aged 25-40 years in good health and CMV-seronegative.

The chain uses TRBV5-4 and TRBJ1-3; D gene uncertain. The CDR3 consists of 18 residues. Trimming cost V 7 bases and J 0 bases, with 23 bases left between them. CDR1 is SGHNT and CDR2 is YYREEE in the germline V gene (reference sequence). This chain's CDR3 is CASRSSHREGYSGNTIYF. In DNA form, the CDR3 reads TGTGCCAGCCGCTCCTCCCACAGAGAGGGTTACTCTGGAAACACCATATATTTT.

The chain is built from TRBV2 and TRBJ1-2; a weak D match, TRBD1 (6 bases). CDR3 length: 12 residues. Per germline, CDR1 SNHLY and CDR2 FYNNEI. Trimming cost V 10 bases and J 8 bases, with 17 bases left between them. The CDR3 protein is CATVGGLGGYTF. In nucleotides, the CDR3 is TGTGCCACCGTAGGGGGATTGGGCGGCTACACCTTC.

V and J are TRBV7-2 and TRBJ2-3, with D uncertain. The CDR3 is made up of 14 amino acids. CDR1 is SGHTA, CDR2 FQGNSA, per germline. With 0 bases removed from V and 4 bases from J, the gap between germline ends came to 8 bases. This CDR3 is CASSLATGADTQYF. The CDR3 DNA reads TGTGCCAGCAGCTTAGCTACTGGTGCAGATACGCAGTATTTT.

The chain is built from TRBV27 and TRBJ2-3; D might be TRBD2 (6 bases). The CDR3 sequence is 13 residues long. V lost 6 bases to trimming and J lost 5 bases, with 12 bases between them. Germline V gene data show CDR1 as MNHEY and CDR2 as SMNVEV (reference sequence). The CDR3 DNA reads as TGTGCCAGCAGAGGAGGGCCAGGAGATACGCAGTATTTT. It specifies CASRGGPGDTQYF.

The chain recombines TRBV5-1 with TRBJ2-7; D unresolved. V dropped 4 bases and J dropped 3 bases, with 8 bases sitting between them. The CDR3 has 12 amino acids. The germline V gene has CDR1 SGHRS and CDR2 YFSETQ. CDR3 DNA sequence: TGCGCCAGCAGCCTTCAGGACTACGAGCAGTACTTC. Its protein product is CASSLQDYEQYF.

As to this clone: This same CDR3 is encoded by further DNA sequences in the sample. The rearrangement uses TRBV6-5 and TRBJ1-2; TRBD1 agrees at 7 bases. The J segment lost 5 bases and the V segment lost 6 bases, leaving 9 bases of the junction unmatched. The CDR3 is 14 residues long. The germline V gene encodes CDR1 MNHEY and CDR2 SVGAGI. This chain's CDR3 is CASSHRQGGYGYTF. The CDR3 DNA is TGTGCCAGCAGCCACAGACAGGGCGGTTATGGCTACACCTTC.

The rearrangement joins TRBV13 to TRBJ1-1; D is possibly TRBD1 (6 bases). Trimming left V 5 bases short and J 11 bases short, with 18 bases between. Germline V gives CDR1 PRHDT, CDR2 FYEKMQ (reference sequence). CDR3 size: 13 residues. In DNA form, the CDR3 reads TGTGCCAGCAGCCCCGAGGGGGAGCGAGGCGCTTTCTTT. Protein: CASSPEGERGAFF.

This chain connects TRBV29-1 to TRBJ2-3, with TRBD1 matching over 7 bases. CDR1 SQVTM and CDR2 ANQGSEA come from the germline V gene. Trimming took 8 bases from V and 2 from J; bases not matched to a gene: 7. This CDR3 comprises 13 residues. The CDR3 sequence is CSFGQDLTDTQYF. For the CDR3, the DNA is TGCAGCTTTGGACAGGACCTCACAGATACGCAGTATTTT.